These 18 T cell receptor beta chains came from one sample sequenced in a study of sequential checkpoint blockade in melanoma. Clones were sequenced by immunoSEQ multiplex PCR, and TCRdb holds only the in-frame ones, with some missing. The sample lists 4,900 or so clones, about a third occurring once. The sample's treatment: randomized to nivolumab then ipilimumab (arm A) or the reverse (arm B). The sequences come from tumor tissue (inferred from file names), collected from a patient given nivolumab and ipilimumab in sequence. Receptors were obtained from a human donor with melanoma.

This clone was seen a few times. This sequence joins TRBV6-8 and TRBJ2-7, with D possibly being TRBD1 or TRBD2 (7 bases each). V was trimmed by 5 bases and J by 7 bases, leaving 21 bases between them. This CDR3 has 15 amino acids. In germline, CDR1 is MNHGY, CDR2 SAAAGT. The CDR3 bases are TGTGCCAGCAGTCTTTCAGGGGGAGGGAGTCTTGAGCAGTACTTC. As protein: CASSLSGGGSLEQYF.

The rearrangement uses TRBV19 and TRBJ1-2; D ambiguous. Deletions cut 6 bases from V and 4 bases from J, with 18 bases between. Per germline, CDR1 LNHDA and CDR2 SQIVND (reference sequence). The CDR3 is 15 amino acids. In DNA, the CDR3 is TGTGCCAGTAGCACCTCCGGGATCGGCACCTATGGCTACACCTTC. It is translated as CASSTSGIGTYGYTF. The full variable domain, in which reference TRBV19 and TRBJ1-2 provide the parts outside the CDR3, is DGGITQSPKYLFRKEGQNVTLSCEQNLNHDAMYWYRQDPGQGLRLIYYSQIVNDFQKGDIAEGYSVSREKKESFPLTVTSAQKNPTAFYLCASSTSGIGTYGYTFGSGTRLTVV.

This rearrangement joins TRBV11-3 to TRBJ2-1; 9 nucleotides align to TRBD1. The CDR3 is made up of 15 amino acids. With 6 bases clipped from V and 3 bases from J, the junction kept 6 bases outside the gene matches. Germline CDR1 reads SGHNT; CDR2 reads YENEEA. CDR3 coding DNA: TGTGCCAGCAGAAGAGACAGGGGGGTCTACAATGAGCAGTTCTTC. It translates to CASRRDRGVYNEQFF.

This clone showed up just a few times. The V call is TRBV29-1, the J call TRBJ1-1, with D perhaps TRBD1 (5 bases). V gave up 4 bases and J gave up 2 bases, with 11 bases separating them. The CDR3 consists of 13 residues. CDR1 is SQVTM, CDR2 ANQGSEA, per germline. The chain's CDR3 is CSVVKGINTEAFF. The CDR3 DNA reads TGCAGCGTTGTAAAGGGGATAAACACTGAAGCTTTCTTT.

This clone occurred a few times. The V gene is TRBV6-8, the J gene TRBJ1-1; no definite D call. This CDR3 is built from 13 residues. Germline V gene lookup returns CDR1 MNHGY and CDR2 SAAAGT. Trimming took 5 bases from V and 1 from J, leaving 8 bases between them. As DNA, the CDR3 is TGTGCCAGCAGTGACCTCCGGAACACTGAAGCTTTCTTT. Its translation is CASSDLRNTEAFF.

This clone was detected only a few times. The chain carries TRBV11-3 and TRBJ2-3; perhaps TRBD1 as D (5 bases). This CDR3 has 15 amino acids. CDR1 and CDR2 from the germline V gene are SGHNT and YENEEA. The V gene lost 4 bases and the J gene lost 0 bases, with 11 bases spanning the gap. Written as DNA, the CDR3 is TGTGCCAGCAGCTCTGACAGAACTAGCACAGATACGCAGTATTTT. This encodes CASSSDRTSTDTQYF.

V usage is TRBV30 and J usage is TRBJ1-1, with TRBD1 as a possible D gene (5 bases). Germline CDR1 is GTSNPN and CDR2 is SVGIG (reference sequence). The CDR3 sequence is 11 residues long. Trimming cost V 1 base and J 9 bases, with 9 bases left between them. The CDR3 DNA reads as TGTGCCTGGAGTGATGGGGACCAAGCTTTCTTT. Its translation is CAWSDGDQAFF.

This clone is labeled medium-sized (0.01 to 0.1%). The chain employs TRBV6-8 and TRBJ2-2; a weak D match, TRBD1 (6 bases). The germline gives CDR1 MNHGY, CDR2 SAAAGT. V was shortened by 3 bases and J by 8 bases, with 13 bases between the two germline ends. The CDR3 is 14 amino acids. The CDR3 sequence is CASSYQWQGGELFF. The CDR3, as DNA: TGTGCCAGCAGTTATCAGTGGCAGGGGGGGGAGCTGTTTTTT.

The genes are TRBV29-1 and TRBJ1-2, with a tentative D call TRBD1 (5 bases). V gave up 4 bases and J gave up 1 base, with 7 bases separating them. Germline CDR1 reads SQVTM; CDR2 reads ANQGSEA. The CDR3 has 12 residues. Here the CDR3 DNA reads TGCAGCGTTGCAGGGTTTAACTATGGCTACACCTTC. It codes for CSVAGFNYGYTF.

The chain combines TRBV6-4 with TRBJ2-7; the D gene could be TRBD1 or TRBD2 (5 bases each). The CDR3 is 13 residues long. CDR1 MRHNA and CDR2 SNTAGT come from the germline V gene. V was cut by 6 bases and J by 0 bases, with 9 bases left in between. The CDR3 reads CASSQGPSYEQYF. For the CDR3, the DNA is TGTGCCAGCAGCCAGGGACCCTCCTACGAGCAGTACTTC.

This sequence joins TRBV30 and TRBJ2-2, with 12 bases matching TRBD2. The CDR3 sequence is 15 residues long. V lost 5 bases, J lost 5 bases, and 6 bases stayed unmatched. Germline V CDR1 and CDR2: GTSNPN, SVGIG (reference sequence). CDR3 sequence: CAWETGTSGTGELFF. The DNA for the CDR3 is TGTGCCTGGGAAACCGGGACTAGCGGGACCGGGGAGCTGTTTTTT.

The chain employs TRBV9 and TRBJ2-7; the D is unclear. Germline V lookup: CDR1 SGDLS, CDR2 YYNGEE. Trimming left V 7 bases short and J 2 bases short, with 16 bases between. This CDR3 has 14 amino acids. The CDR3 here is CASGWSTAAYEQYF. Here the CDR3 DNA reads TGTGCCAGCGGATGGTCGACTGCTGCCTACGAGCAGTACTTC.

This clone is termed medium-sized (0.01 to 0.1%). The rearrangement links TRBV11-1 to TRBJ1-5, with a weak D call TRBD1 (5 bases). The V gene's germline CDR1 is SGHAT and CDR2 FQDESV (reference sequence). Trimming shortened V by 3 bases and J by 6 bases, and 15 bases separated the two germline ends. This CDR3 is 15 amino acids long. The CDR3 here is CASSLGVKVAQPQHF. The CDR3 DNA is TGTGCCAGCAGCTTGGGGGTGAAAGTGGCTCAGCCCCAGCATTTT.

The chain carries TRBV19 and TRBJ2-1; TRBD2 agrees at 11 bases. Germline trimming cut 0 bases from V and 0 bases from J; bases unmatched to any gene: 7. This CDR3 has 19 residues. Germline V CDR1 and CDR2: LNHDA, SQIVND (reference sequence). In DNA form, the CDR3 reads TGTGCCAGTAGTATAGATCGTAGAGGACTAGCGGGCTCCTACAATGAGCAGTTCTTC. Amino acids: CASSIDRRGLAGSYNEQFF.

The chain joins TRBV30 to TRBJ1-4, with D maybe TRBD1 (5 bases). The V end lost 7 bases, the J end lost 6 bases, and 15 bases lay between the germline ends. Germline CDR1 GTSNPN, CDR2 SVGIG (reference sequence). The CDR3 has 13 residues. The DNA of the CDR3 is TGTGCCTCACCTAGGGGATGGGATGAAAAACTGTTTTTT. This encodes CASPRGWDEKLFF.

This clone was seen a few times. The DNA of the CDR3 is TGTGCCAGTAGTAACCCTGGACAGGGGAACACTGAAGCTTTCTTT. Translation gives CASSNPGQGNTEAFF. The J gene is TRBJ1-1, the V gene TRBV19; 8 positions agree with TRBD1. Germline values: CDR1 LNHDA, CDR2 SQIVND (reference sequence). There are 15 residues in the CDR3. Trimming took 4 bases from V and 1 from J; bases not matched to a gene: 5.

The J gene is TRBJ1-1, the V gene TRBV29-1; D is possibly TRBD1 (5 bases). CDR1 is SQVTM and CDR2 is ANQGSEA in the germline V gene. This CDR3 spans 13 amino acids. V lost 3 bases, J lost 2 bases, and 10 bases lay in between. In DNA, the CDR3 is TGCAGCGTTGAGACAGACATTAACACTGAAGCTTTCTTT. Translating gives CSVETDINTEAFF.

In this sample, this clone turned up a few times. V is TRBV6-8 and J is TRBJ1-5; tentative D call: TRBD1 (6 bases). The CDR3 is made up of 13 amino acids. CDR1 is MNHGY, CDR2 SAAAGT, per germline. V gave up 7 bases and J gave up 2 bases, with 9 bases separating them. The CDR3 coding sequence is TGTGCCAGCAAACAGGGTGGCAATCAGCCCCAGCATTTT. It yields the protein CASKQGGNQPQHF.